This entry lists 13 T cell receptor beta chains sequenced from one sample in a study of CD8 T cells in ankylosing spondylitis (dated by TCRdb to the late 2010s). The library came from 5' RACE. The reads were generated on an Illumina HiSeq 2500. TCRdb trimmed the raw reads at Q25, called clones with MiXCR and kept productive beta chains. For every CDR3 protein sequence, its rows merge into one entry that carries the most common genes and DNA. Across this sample there are under 150,000 distinct CDR3 sequences, with 9.3% seen only once. Together, the top ten hold more than 3% of the sample. Sequenced input: blood, either unsorted or a sorted T cell fraction (not recorded which). The receptors derive from a male donor with ankylosing spondylitis or in good health (not recorded which).

This clonotype was counted many times. The chain couples TRBV5-5 to TRBJ2-7; 7 positions agree with TRBD1. The CDR3 loop spans 15 amino acids. V lost 0 bases to trimming and J lost 3 bases; unmatched junction nucleotides: 6. Germline CDR1 reads SGHKS; CDR2 reads YYEKEE (reference sequence). CDR3 bases: TGTGCCAGCAGCTTGGCTTATCCAGGGGGCTACGAGCAGTACTTC. Its translation is CASSLAYPGGYEQYF.

This clonotype was counted ten times or more. V is TRBV15 and J is TRBJ2-3; 9 bases match TRBD1. The germline V gene encodes CDR1 LNHNV and CDR2 YYDKDF (reference sequence). The length of the CDR3 is 16 residues. V shed 5 bases and J 2 bases; nucleotides not matched to a gene: 8. Here the CDR3 reads CATSGPGQGYTDTQYF. In nucleotides, the CDR3 is TGTGCCACCAGCGGACCGGGACAGGGATACACAGATACGCAGTATTTT.

This clonotype was seen at least ten times. The genes are TRBV5-1 and TRBJ2-5; D might be TRBD2 (6 bases). V was trimmed by 4 bases and J by 3 bases, leaving 22 bases between them. The length of the CDR3 is 17 residues. Germline CDR1 SGHRS, CDR2 YFSETQ. The CDR3 DNA sequence: TGCGCCAGCAGCCATGGGCCGGGACTGGGATTAGAAGAGACCCAGTACTTC. Translated: CASSHGPGLGLEETQYF.

This clonotype showed up many times. The gene calls are TRBV15 and TRBJ2-4; TRBD2 matches at 7 bases. Germline trimming cut 2 bases from V and 1 base from J; bases unmatched to any gene: 14. The CDR3 loop spans 19 amino acids. Per the germline V gene, CDR1 is LNHNV and CDR2 is YYDKDF (reference sequence). The CDR3 DNA sequence: TGTGCCACCAGCAGATCCACGGGTTTGCGGGAGATCGCCAAAAACATTCAGTACTTC. Its translation: CATSRSTGLREIAKNIQYF.

This clonotype was seen only a few times. As DNA, the CDR3 is TGTGCCAGCAGTTTACGGGTCGACGAGCAGTACTTC. Protein sequence: CASSLRVDEQYF. The chain carries TRBV12-3 or TRBV12-4 and TRBJ2-7; no clear D. Between the trimmed V and J ends, which lost 2 bases and 5 bases, there was a span of 7 bases. CDR3 size: 12 residues.

CDR3 residues: CSAPTGTGRYNEQFF. CDR3 bases: TGCAGTGCGCCTACCGGGACAGGGAGGTACAATGAGCAGTTCTTC. The chain joins TRBV20-1 to TRBJ2-1; TRBD1 matches 9 bases. The CDR3 sequence is 15 residues long. Germline CDR1 is DFQATT and CDR2 is SNEGSKA (reference sequence). Trimming cost V 6 bases and J 4 bases; bases outside gene matches: 10.

J is TRBJ2-5 and V is TRBV28; D ambiguous. The CDR3 sequence is 10 residues long. V lost 8 bases, J lost 4 bases, and 5 bases lay in between. The germline V gene encodes CDR1 MDHEN and CDR2 SYDVKM. The CDR3 DNA sequence: TGTGCCAGCCGGAGAGAGACCCAGTACTTC. It yields the protein CASRRETQYF.

This clonotype was picked up many times. The chain is built from TRBV7-9 and TRBJ2-1, with no clear D. Per the germline V gene, CDR1 is SEHNR and CDR2 is FQNEAQ (reference sequence). V lost 5 bases and J 4 bases, leaving 15 bases between the germline ends. The CDR3 has 15 residues. In DNA, the CDR3 is TGTGCCAGCAGCCTAGGATTGGGTAGTTACAATGAGCAGTTCTTC. Its translation: CASSLGLGSYNEQFF.

This clonotype showed up many times. This chain connects TRBV6-2 or TRBV6-3 to TRBJ1-1; a possible D gene is TRBD1 (6 bases). V was clipped by 6 bases and J by 0 bases, with 11 bases between them. The CDR3 loop spans 14 amino acids. Germline-derived CDR1 and CDR2 are MNHEY and SVGEGT. CDR3 protein: CASSVGQMNTEAFF. DNA for the CDR3: TGTGCCAGCAGCGTCGGACAGATGAACACTGAAGCTTTCTTT.

This clonotype showed up just a few times. V is TRBV6-5 and J is TRBJ2-5; 8 bases are a match to TRBD2. V shed 0 bases, J shed 5 bases, and the junction held 8 bases outside the gene matches. The CDR3 sequence is 16 residues long. Germline V gene sequence: CDR1 MNHEY, CDR2 SVGAGI. In nucleotides, the CDR3 is TGTGCCAGCAGTTACTCTAGCGGGATACGGTCGGAGACCCAGTACTTC. Translation: CASSYSSGIRSETQYF.

V usage is TRBV5-1 and J usage is TRBJ2-7, with 7 bases that match TRBD1. After removal of 4 bases from V and 5 bases from J, the junction contained 6 bases not matched to a gene. The CDR3 runs to 13 residues. Germline V CDR1 and CDR2: SGHRS, YFSETQ. CDR3 coding DNA: TGCGCCAGCAGCCCCGGGACAGTCAACGAGCAGTACTTC. Amino acids: CASSPGTVNEQYF.

This rearrangement joins TRBV10-2 to TRBJ2-2; either TRBD1 or TRBD2 may supply D (5 bases each). The V end was cut by 8 bases, the J end by 6 bases, with 16 bases between. The germline gives CDR1 WSHSY, CDR2 SAAADI. CDR3 length equals 14 residues. CDR3 sequence reads: CASAGTPGAGELFF. The CDR3 DNA reads TGCGCCAGCGCCGGGACCCCCGGGGCCGGGGAGCTGTTTTTT.

The V gene is TRBV7-3, the J gene TRBJ1-2; no firm D call. This CDR3 spans 17 amino acids. CDR1 is SGHTA and CDR2 is FQGTGA in the germline V gene. The V end lost 0 bases, the J end lost 2 bases, and 16 bases lay between the germline ends. In nucleotides, the CDR3 is TGTGCCAGCAGCTTAACGTTCCGGCCCGCATCGAACTATGGCTACACCTTC. This sequence encodes CASSLTFRPASNYGYTF.